This T cell receptor beta chain was observed in a study of CD8 T cells in ankylosing spondylitis. Study-wide results and limits: One TCR beta motif, made up of seven to nine highly homologous variants, appeared characteristic of ankylosing spondylitis blood. A number of the motif variants had already been described in reactive arthritis synovial fluid and blood.

Trimming shortened V by 0 bases and J by 2 bases, and 8 bases separated the two germline ends. The CDR3 is made up of 14 amino acids. CDR1 KGHSH and CDR2 LQKENI come from the germline V gene. This clonotype came up a few times. Its antigen is currently unknown. For TCR beta, libraries came from quantitative 5'-RACE with molecular barcodes. TCRdb called the 5' RACE reads again in MiXCR, with one record for every CDR3 protein. The repertoire holds around 390,000 distinct CDR3 sequences, with about 20% as singletons. Sequenced input: blood, either unsorted or a sorted T cell fraction (not recorded which). This sequence joins TRBV18 and TRBJ2-7; no clear D. This receptor was identified in a male donor with ankylosing spondylitis. CDR3 sequence reads: CASSPPLGTYEQYF. CDR3 coding DNA: TGTGCCAGCTCACCACCGTTAGGGACCTACGAGCAGTACTTC.